Listed here is a single T cell receptor beta chain. MiXCR was run by TCRdb on the RACE reads, yielding one entry per CDR3 protein. Of roughly 100,000 distinct CDR3 sequences in the sample, less than 15% were seen once. This entry belongs to a study of human T cells and chemical hapten exposure. Time point described: pre-sensitization, week 0. The treatment was: therapeutic diphenylcyclopropenone sensitization with weekly scalp DPC. This receptor was taken from a woman aged 45-60 years with alopecia areata. Some clones in this sample may be carry-over from other donors' samples. The sample in question was whole blood, obtained in connection with sensitization to the hapten diphenylcyclopropenone (DPC).

CDR3 amino acids: CASSPGQGRLNTEAFF. The CDR3 DNA follows: TGTGCCAGCAGTCCGGGACAGGGACGCCTAAACACTGAAGCTTTCTTT. The chain has TRBV6-5 and TRBJ1-1; 9 bases align to TRBD1. CDR1 is MNHEY and CDR2 is SVGAGI in the germline V gene. The CDR3 runs 16 residues. J lost 2 bases, V lost 5 bases, and 9 bases had no gene match.